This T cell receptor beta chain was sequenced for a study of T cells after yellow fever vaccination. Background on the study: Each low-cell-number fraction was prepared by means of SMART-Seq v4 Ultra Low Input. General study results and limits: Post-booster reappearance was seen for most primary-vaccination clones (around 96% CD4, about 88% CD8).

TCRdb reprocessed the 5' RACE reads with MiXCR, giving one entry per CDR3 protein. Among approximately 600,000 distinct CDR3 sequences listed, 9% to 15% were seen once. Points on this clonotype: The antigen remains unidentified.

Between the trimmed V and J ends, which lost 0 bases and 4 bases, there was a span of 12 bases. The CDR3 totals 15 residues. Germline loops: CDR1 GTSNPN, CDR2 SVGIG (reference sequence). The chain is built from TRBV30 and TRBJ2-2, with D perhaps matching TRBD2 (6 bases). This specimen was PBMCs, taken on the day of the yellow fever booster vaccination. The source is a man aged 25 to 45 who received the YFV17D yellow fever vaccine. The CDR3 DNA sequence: TGTGCCTGGAGTGTAGGAGGGCAGGGCACCGGGGAGCTGTTTTTT. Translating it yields CAWSVGGQGTGELFF.